This TCR beta chain was sequenced for a study of PD-1 blockade in classical Hodgkin lymphoma. Study-wide background: Once every 2 weeks, patients received intravenous nivolumab at 3 mg/kg.

With no exception, relapse followed autologous stem cell transplantation in all patients, and brentuximab vedotin exposure varied. Study observations and caveats: It was CD4+ TCR diversity, not CD8+, that rose significantly by C4D1.

Some clones are missing from TCRdb's copy, which holds only in-frame ones; the method was immunoSEQ multiplex PCR. This table has about 97,000 clones, 80% to 90% appearing once. Points on this clone: What it recognizes is unknown.

This sequence was found in a human donor with classical Hodgkin lymphoma. Source: peripheral blood mononuclear cells (PBMCs), taken before the second cycle of nivolumab.

The CDR3 is CASGRPEGTEAFF. The CDR3 DNA sequence: TGTGCCAGCGGCCGCCCGGAGGGCACTGAAGCTTTCTTT. V usage is TRBV7-2 and J usage is TRBJ1-1; D unresolved. V gave up 8 bases and J gave up 4 bases, with 14 bases separating them. The CDR3 extends over 13 amino acids. CDR1 and CDR2 (germline): SGHTA, FQGNSA.